This T cell receptor (beta chain) originates from a study of CD8 T cells in ankylosing spondylitis. Via MiXCR, TCRdb re-called the 5' RACE reads, giving one row per CDR3 protein. Among about 150,000 distinct CDR3 sequences listed, more than 9.5% were seen once. This clonotype was recorded at least ten times. The sequenced sample was blood, either unsorted or a sorted T cell fraction (not recorded which). The clonotype comes from a female donor with ankylosing spondylitis or in good health (not recorded which).

The CDR3 protein is CATSDFGTEYGYTF. In nucleotides, the CDR3 is TGTGCCACCAGTGACTTCGGGACGGAGTATGGCTACACCTTC. J is TRBJ1-2 and V is TRBV24-1, with a weak D call TRBD1 (5 bases). With 4 bases removed from V and 5 bases from J, the gap between germline ends came to 13 bases. The CDR3 extends over 14 amino acids. In germline, CDR1 is KGHDR, CDR2 SFDVKD.